This T cell receptor beta chain was observed in a study of cytomegalovirus exposure and HLA in healthy donors. Points from the study as a whole: Evidence from a later analysis indicated that most CMV-associated TCR beta chains looked HLA-restricted. Analysis was performed later, and it showed HLA-associated TCR beta chains to be more clonally expanded than equally common others.

The CDR3 length is 14 residues. After removal of 2 bases from V and 4 bases from J, the junction contained 5 bases not matched to a gene. The germline gives CDR1 MNHNS, CDR2 SASEGT. On this clone itself: Its antigen is not identified.

In the PCR, 60 Vbeta and 13 Jbeta primers were used. Here immunoSEQ multiplex PCR was the method, and the copy in TCRdb shows in-frame clones only, minus some. The sample includes under 60,000 clones, approximately 82% of them seen just once. At collection, donors were nominally healthy, but unrecorded immune exposures were probable. The receptor was isolated from a man aged 50-59 years in good health and CMV-seronegative. V and J are TRBV6-1 and TRBJ2-7; 7 nucleotides agree with TRBD2. Material for sequencing was PBMCs. The CDR3 protein is CASSETWGGYEQYF. The CDR3, as DNA: TGTGCCAGCAGTGAAACGTGGGGAGGGTACGAGCAGTACTTC.